The following is a T cell receptor (beta chain) sequence with its context. Libraries used 5'RACE template switching adding universal primer site and UMIs. TCRdb reanalyzed the 5' RACE reads, giving one entry per CDR3 protein sequence and no DNA. Reported are about 30,000 distinct CDR3 sequences; the ten largest clones contain about 60%. The data stem from a study of T cells expressing NK-cell markers. Germline assignment: CDR1 MGHRA and CDR2 YSYEKL. CDR3 size: 14 residues. The TCR originated in a woman between 18 and 75 years old in good health. The chain joins TRBV4-1 to TRBJ1-1; TCRdb selects TRBD1, and the lack of DNA leaves this call unchecked. The sample was blood T cells: a sorted CD56 or NKG2C T cell subset, CD4+ or CD8+ T cells, or bulk PBMC T cells (not recorded which). CDR3: CASTTQGGNTEAFF.